The 26 T cell receptor beta chains given below trace back to one sample, sequenced in a study of cytomegalovirus exposure and HLA in healthy donors (dated by TCRdb to 2016 to 2017). The library was made by the immunoSEQ multiplex PCR assay. The multiplex PCR relied on a mix of 60 forward primers for TCR Vbeta segments and 13 reverse primers for TCR Jbeta segments. Entries here come from immuneACCESS through TCRdb and include only in-frame sequences with V and J called. Some clones fail to appear in such tables; in the studies checked, an unresolved V gene covers under half of the shortfall, and the cause of the remainder is unknown. In all, the sample holds 95,000 to 150,000 clones, and approximately 72% of those were seen once. The top ten constitute 1.5% of the sample. Sequenced input: PBMCs. The receptor set was obtained from a man between 18 and 35 years old in good health and CMV-seronegative.

This clone was seen a handful of times. This chain connects TRBV9 to TRBJ1-2, with D hard to call. This CDR3 has 15 amino acids. V lost 0 bases to trimming and J lost 1 base, with 10 bases between them. Looked up from germline, CDR1 is SGDLS and CDR2 is YYNGEE. DNA of the CDR3: TGTGCCAGCAGCGTAGGAAGAGGGCTTAACTATGGCTACACCTTC. Encoded protein: CASSVGRGLNYGYTF.

The table lists this clone with a count of one. J is TRBJ1-1 and V is TRBV7-2, with D uncertain. The CDR3 length is 13 residues. The germline V gene encodes CDR1 SGHTA and CDR2 FQGNSA. V dropped 3 bases and J dropped 1 base, with 6 bases sitting between them. The CDR3: CASSFSGNTEAFF. CDR3 nucleotide sequence: TGTGCCAGCAGCTTTTCGGGGAACACTGAAGCTTTCTTT.

The chain carries TRBV5-1 and TRBJ1-3; maybe TRBD1 (6 bases). The ends were cut back, 3 bases at V and 4 bases at J, with 14 bases in the middle. Germline V gene data show CDR1 as SGHRS and CDR2 as YFSETQ. The CDR3 has 15 amino acids. Written as DNA, the CDR3 is TGCGCCAGCAGCTCCCAGGGGATGTCCGGAAACACCATATATTTT. This translates into CASSSQGMSGNTIYF. Based on the CDR3 plus reference TRBV5-1 and TRBJ1-3, the full variable domain is KAGVTQTPRYLIKTRGQQVTLSCSPISGHRSVSWYQQTPGQGLQFLFEYFSETQRNKGNFPGRFSGRQFSNSRSEMNVSTLELGDSALYLCASSSQGMSGNTIYFGEGSWLTVV.

This clone was seen once. At one of its ends the junction is not consistent with the germline gene, which may arise from a read error. The V gene is TRBV27, the J gene TRBJ1-4, with 9 positions matching TRBD1. The germline CDR1 and CDR2 sequences are MNHEY and SMNVEV (reference sequence). The CDR3 runs to 16 residues. The DNA for the CDR3 is TGTGCCAGCAGCCCTCGCTCCGGACAGGGGAATGGAAAACTGTTTTTT. Translated, it gives CASSPRSGQGNGKLFF.

The rearrangement links TRBV2 to TRBJ1-1; possible D gene TRBD1, 6 bases. The CDR3 consists of 13 residues. With 7 bases removed from V and 6 bases from J, the gap between germline ends came to 15 bases. Germline loops: CDR1 SNHLY, CDR2 FYNNEI. For the CDR3, the DNA is TGTGCCAGCACCAAGACGGACAGTCCTGAAGCTTTCTTT. Protein sequence: CASTKTDSPEAFF.

This clone was observed a handful of times. The chain joins TRBV6-6 to TRBJ2-2; D is ambiguous. Per germline, CDR1 MNHNY and CDR2 SVGAGI (reference sequence). This CDR3 is built from 14 residues. The germline V and J ends were trimmed by 0 bases and 5 bases, with 7 bases remaining between them. The CDR3 coding sequence is TGTGCCAGCAGTTACTCGGAGAAAACCGGGGAGCTGTTTTTT. Protein product: CASSYSEKTGELFF.

This chain uses TRBV9 with TRBJ2-3, with D tentatively TRBD2 (6 bases). With 3 bases removed from V and 4 bases from J, the gap between germline ends came to 18 bases. This CDR3 is built from 16 residues. The V gene's germline CDR1 is SGDLS and CDR2 YYNGEE. This chain's CDR3 is CASSAGTSGGADTQYF. The CDR3 DNA reads TGTGCCAGCAGCGCCGGGACCTCAGGCGGGGCAGATACGCAGTATTTT.

There are a few counts of this clone. The chain is built from TRBV9 and TRBJ1-4; tentatively, D is TRBD1 (5 bases). In germline, CDR1 is SGDLS, CDR2 YYNGEE. With 2 bases removed from V and 2 bases from J, the gap between germline ends came to 7 bases. The CDR3 is 14 residues long. CDR3 bases: TGTGCCAGCAGCGTCGGGGGTACTAATGAAAAACTGTTTTTT. This encodes CASSVGGTNEKLFF.

This clone was seen a few times. One end of the junction varies from germline; a read error may be responsible. The V call is TRBV7-9, the J call TRBJ2-1, with D possibly being TRBD1 (5 bases). There are 12 residues in the CDR3. CDR1 and CDR2 from the germline V gene are SEHNR and FQNEAQ (reference sequence). The CDR3 sequence: CSSSKGQNEQFF. The DNA of the CDR3 is TGTTCCAGCAGCAAGGGGCAGAATGAGCAGTTCTTC.

The chain has TRBV6-5 and TRBJ2-7; 8 bases line up with TRBD1. With 5 bases clipped from V and 8 bases from J, the junction kept 11 bases outside the gene matches. Germline V gene lookup returns CDR1 MNHEY and CDR2 SVGAGI. The CDR3 has 14 amino acids. The CDR3 region has the DNA TGTGCCAGCAGTATCTATGGACAGGGAAAGAAGCAGTACTTC. It specifies CASSIYGQGKKQYF.

In this sample, this clone turned up a few times. The J gene is TRBJ2-7, the V gene TRBV13; TRBD2 matches 12 bases. From germline, CDR1 is PRHDT and CDR2 FYEKMQ (reference sequence). The CDR3 is made up of 14 amino acids. Trimming removed 5 bases from V and 5 bases from J; junction bases left unmatched: 4. The CDR3 DNA reads TGTGCCAGCAGCCACGGACTAGCGGGACACGAGCAGTACTTC. This gives the protein CASSHGLAGHEQYF. The complete variable domain, with remaining parts taken from reference TRBV13 and TRBJ2-7, reads AAGVIQSPRHLIKEKRETATLKCYPIPRHDTVYWYQQGPGQDPQFLISFYEKMQSDKGSIPDRFSAQQFSDYHSELNMSSLELGDSALYFCASSHGLAGHEQYFGPGTRLTVT.

This chain connects TRBV2 to TRBJ1-2; D is possibly TRBD1 (6 bases). The CDR3 is 14 amino acids. V lost 4 bases, J lost 0 bases, and 9 bases lay in between. Germline CDR1 is SNHLY and CDR2 is FYNNEI. Written as DNA, the CDR3 is TGTGCCAGCAGTGGGACAGCATCTAACTATGGCTACACCTTC. Amino acids: CASSGTASNYGYTF. Supplemented by reference TRBV2 and TRBJ1-2, the full variable domain reads EPEVTQTPSHQVTQMGQEVILRCVPISNHLYFYWYRQILGQKVEFLVSFYNNEISEKSEIFDDQFSVERPDGSNFTLKIRSTKLEDSAMYFCASSGTASNYGYTFGSGTRLTVV.

The gene calls are TRBV5-1 and TRBJ2-5; 11 nucleotides align to TRBD1. CDR1 and CDR2 (germline): SGHRS, YFSETQ. The J segment lost 7 bases and the V segment lost 3 bases, leaving 8 bases of the junction unmatched. The CDR3 totals 15 residues. CDR3 amino acids: CASSWDRGGHVTQYF. DNA for the CDR3: TGCGCCAGCAGCTGGGACAGGGGGGGACACGTGACCCAGTACTTC. The full variable domain, rest sourced from reference TRBV5-1 and TRBJ2-5, is KAGVTQTPRYLIKTRGQQVTLSCSPISGHRSVSWYQQTPGQGLQFLFEYFSETQRNKGNFPGRFSGRQFSNSRSEMNVSTLELGDSALYLCASSWDRGGHVTQYFGPGTRLLVL.

The chain combines TRBV27 with TRBJ2-3, with 8 positions matching TRBD1. CDR1 is MNHEY and CDR2 is SMNVEV in the germline V gene (reference sequence). This CDR3 is 14 amino acids long. V shed 6 bases, J shed 1 base, and the junction held 3 bases outside the gene matches. DNA for the CDR3: TGTGCCAGCAGGCCACAGGGGGGCACAGATACGCAGTATTTT. Translation gives CASRPQGGTDTQYF.

Here the CDR3 reads CATQAGIYEQYF. The CDR3 DNA reads as TGTGCCACCCAGGCCGGGATATACGAGCAGTACTTC. The chain is built from TRBV28 and TRBJ2-7; tentatively, D is TRBD2 (5 bases). The V end lost 10 bases, the J end lost 4 bases, and 14 bases lay between the germline ends. This CDR3 comprises 12 residues. Germline V gene sequence: CDR1 MDHEN, CDR2 SYDVKM.

V and J are TRBV27 and TRBJ2-3; 10 bases fit TRBD2. Germline CDR1 is MNHEY and CDR2 is SMNVEV (reference sequence). V lost 3 bases and J lost 4; bases outside the gene matches: 4. The CDR3 has 15 residues. The CDR3 here is CASSLGLAWADTQYF. Here the CDR3 DNA reads TGTGCCAGCAGTTTGGGACTAGCGTGGGCAGATACGCAGTATTTT.

This rearrangement joins TRBV29-1 to TRBJ1-4; possible D gene TRBD1, 5 bases. Germline CDR1 is SQVTM and CDR2 is ANQGSEA. There are 11 residues in the CDR3. Trimming stripped 3 bases from V and 7 bases from J, with 6 bases between. This CDR3 reads CSVDQGEKLFF. CDR3 DNA: TGCAGCGTTGATCAGGGTGAAAAACTGTTTTTT.

V gene TRBV6-5 combines with J gene TRBJ2-7; possible D gene TRBD2, 6 bases. The CDR3 length is 15 residues. The V gene lost 6 bases and the J gene lost 7 bases, with 22 bases spanning the gap. Germline CDR1 reads MNHEY; CDR2 reads SVGAGI. The CDR3 nucleotides read TGTGCCAGCAGGAGGAGGGCCACGTCGATGGCAGAGCAGTACTTC. This sequence encodes CASRRRATSMAEQYF.

The rearrangement links TRBV4-2 to TRBJ2-7; 8 nucleotides line up with TRBD2. CDR3 size: 18 residues. Germline-derived CDR1 and CDR2 are LGHNA and YNFKEQ. V gave up 0 bases and J gave up 2 bases; unmatched junction bases: 12. The CDR3 nucleotides are TGTGCCAGCAGCCAAGATAATAGCGGGAACTTACCACCCTACGAGCAGTACTTC. As protein: CASSQDNSGNLPPYEQYF.

V usage is TRBV7-2 and J usage is TRBJ2-7; 10 bases fit TRBD2. The CDR3 covers 15 residues. Germline V gives CDR1 SGHTA, CDR2 FQGNSA. Germline trimming cut 0 bases from V and 4 bases from J; bases unmatched to any gene: 3. The CDR3, as DNA: TGTGCCAGCAGCTTAGCCCTAGCGGGGGTTTACGAGCAGTACTTC. This translates into CASSLALAGVYEQYF.

This chain links TRBV19 with TRBJ2-3, with 13 bases fitting TRBD2. This CDR3 spans 16 amino acids. In germline, CDR1 is LNHDA, CDR2 SQIVND (reference sequence). The ends lost 4 bases at V and 4 bases at J; junction bases unmatched: 5. The CDR3 spells CASSSTSGRAPDTQYF. DNA for the CDR3: TGTGCCAGTAGTAGCACTAGCGGGAGGGCCCCAGATACGCAGTATTTT.

The chain links TRBV29-1 to TRBJ2-7, with TRBD2 as a possible D gene (5 bases). The CDR3 is made up of 11 amino acids. Between the trimmed V and J ends, which lost 4 bases and 5 bases, there was a span of 9 bases. CDR1 SQVTM and CDR2 ANQGSEA come from the germline V gene. CDR3 sequence (DNA): TGCAGCGTTGCACGGGGAGACGAGCAGTACTTC. It codes for CSVARGDEQYF.

This rearrangement joins TRBV7-9 to TRBJ1-2; D is perhaps TRBD1 (5 bases). This CDR3 region has 14 residues. Germline loops: CDR1 SEHNR, CDR2 FQNEAQ (reference sequence). Trimming left V 5 bases short and J 0 bases short, with 10 bases between. The CDR3 here is CASSGGVTNYGYTF. CDR3 DNA sequence: TGTGCCAGCAGCGGAGGGGTAACTAACTATGGCTACACCTTC.

The V and J genes are TRBV30 and TRBJ1-3; D is ambiguous. CDR3 length: 14 residues. Germline-derived CDR1 and CDR2 are GTSNPN and SVGIG (reference sequence). Trimming cost V 6 bases and J 0 bases, with 12 bases left between them. As DNA, the CDR3 is TGTGCCTGCGTTGAGGGAATCTCTGGAAACACCATATATTTT. This translates into CACVEGISGNTIYF.

This clone turned up a few times. The chain couples TRBV19 to TRBJ2-7; tentatively, D is TRBD2 (5 bases). The CDR3 has 13 residues. Trimming removed 3 bases at V and 4 bases at J, with 10 bases between. Germline CDR1 reads LNHDA; CDR2 reads SQIVND (reference sequence). The CDR3 is CASSMQWEYEQYF. The DNA for the CDR3 is TGTGCCAGTAGTATGCAATGGGAGTACGAGCAGTACTTC.

This clone was detected a few times. V and J are TRBV5-6 and TRBJ2-6, with TRBD2 identical over 7 bases. This CDR3 is 16 amino acids long. The germline CDR1 and CDR2 sequences are SGHDT and YYEEEE. V shed 0 bases and J 1 base; nucleotides not matched to a gene: 1. The CDR3 nucleotides are TGTGCCAGCAGCTTGGGGGGGGGTTCTGGGGCCAACGTCCTGACTTTC. Protein: CASSLGGGSGANVLTF.